Below are 9 T cell receptor beta chains sequenced from a single sample in a study of blood T cell repertoires in COVID-19. The repertoire was sequenced with immunoSEQ multiplex PCR; TCRdb's copy has only in-frame clones and lacks some. The sample holds under 350,000 clones; around 86% are singletons and the top ten take less than 2.5%. Input material: peripheral blood. These receptors were obtained from a man aged 50-60 years with acute or convalescent COVID-19.

This clone occurred a few times. The chain couples TRBV25-1 to TRBJ2-1; TRBD1 matches 9 bases. The V and J ends lost 6 bases and 1 base, in that order; junction bases with no gene match: 4. Germline V gives CDR1 MGHDK, CDR2 SYGVNS. The CDR3 has 15 residues. This CDR3 is CASRNRGLSYNEQFF. Written as DNA, the CDR3 is TGTGCCAGCAGGAACAGGGGGCTATCCTACAATGAGCAGTTCTTC.

This clone has a single count. This chain joins TRBV3-1 (or the pseudogene TRBV3-2) and TRBJ1-4, with 8 bases identical to TRBD1. The germline CDR1 and CDR2 sequences are LGHDT and YNNKEL (reference sequence). The CDR3 has 15 residues. V trimming: 4 bases; J trimming: 7 bases; junction bases outside the gene matches: 8. CDR3 sequence reads: CASSRSGTGSEKLFF. CDR3 DNA sequence: TGTGCCAGCAGCCGATCCGGGACAGGCAGTGAAAAACTGTTTTTT.

This chain connects TRBV7-3 to TRBJ1-1; the D is unclear. This CDR3 spans 13 amino acids. Germline-derived CDR1 and CDR2 are SGHTA and FQGTGA. V was trimmed by 2 bases and J by 8 bases, leaving 12 bases between them. The CDR3 region is CASSLVGETEAFF. The CDR3 DNA reads as TGTGCCAGCAGCTTAGTTGGGGAGACCGAAGCTTTCTTT.

This clone was seen only once. J is TRBJ2-7 and V is TRBV4-2; 8 bases are a match to TRBD1. The CDR3 has 14 residues. J gave up 2 bases and V 4 bases, and 4 bases lay outside the gene matches. Germline CDR1 and CDR2: LGHNA and YNFKEQ. Here the CDR3 reads CASSPDRGPYEQYF. CDR3 coding DNA: TGTGCCAGCAGCCCAGACAGGGGCCCCTACGAGCAGTACTTC.

This chain uses TRBV18 with TRBJ2-5, with a weak D call TRBD1 (6 bases). The germline V gene has CDR1 KGHSH and CDR2 LQKENI. The length of the CDR3 is 15 residues. The V gene lost 5 bases and the J gene lost 0 bases, with 13 bases spanning the gap. The CDR3 region has the DNA TGTGCCAGCTCATCCCGAGACAGGAACCAAGAGACCCAGTACTTC. Translated: CASSSRDRNQETQYF.

The rearrangement uses TRBV6-1 and TRBJ2-5; TRBD1 matches at 9 bases. J gave up 4 bases and V 3 bases, and 3 bases lay outside the gene matches. This CDR3 spans 14 amino acids. Germline V lookup: CDR1 MNHNS, CDR2 SASEGT. CDR3 residues: CASSETQGAETQYF. The CDR3 bases are TGTGCCAGCAGTGAGACACAGGGGGCAGAGACCCAGTACTTC.

The V gene is TRBV6-6, the J gene TRBJ1-2, with D maybe TRBD1 (5 bases). CDR1 MNHNY and CDR2 SVGAGI come from the germline V gene (reference sequence). The CDR3 covers 11 residues. V was clipped by 10 bases and J by 8 bases, with 14 bases between them. CDR3 amino acids: CAIAGSRGYTF. The CDR3 DNA reads as TGTGCCATCGCAGGGTCTAGAGGCTACACCTTC.

The chain links TRBV7-2 to TRBJ1-2; D might be TRBD1 (6 bases). CDR3 length: 15 amino acids. Germline values: CDR1 SGHTA, CDR2 FQGNSA. Trimming cost V 2 bases and J 1 base, with 11 bases left between them. CDR3 bases: TGTGCCAGCAGCTTAAGCCAGGGGAATAACTATGGCTACACCTTC. Protein product: CASSLSQGNNYGYTF.

This CDR3 is CASSQGQGIDEQFF. The CDR3 DNA reads TGTGCCAGCAGCCAAGGACAGGGGATCGATGAGCAGTTCTTC. V is TRBV3-1 (or the pseudogene TRBV3-2) and J is TRBJ2-1, with TRBD1 matching 8 bases. The CDR3 consists of 14 residues. Germline lookup yields CDR1 LGHDT and CDR2 YNNKEL (reference sequence). V dropped 1 base and J dropped 8; count of bases not matched to a gene: 4.